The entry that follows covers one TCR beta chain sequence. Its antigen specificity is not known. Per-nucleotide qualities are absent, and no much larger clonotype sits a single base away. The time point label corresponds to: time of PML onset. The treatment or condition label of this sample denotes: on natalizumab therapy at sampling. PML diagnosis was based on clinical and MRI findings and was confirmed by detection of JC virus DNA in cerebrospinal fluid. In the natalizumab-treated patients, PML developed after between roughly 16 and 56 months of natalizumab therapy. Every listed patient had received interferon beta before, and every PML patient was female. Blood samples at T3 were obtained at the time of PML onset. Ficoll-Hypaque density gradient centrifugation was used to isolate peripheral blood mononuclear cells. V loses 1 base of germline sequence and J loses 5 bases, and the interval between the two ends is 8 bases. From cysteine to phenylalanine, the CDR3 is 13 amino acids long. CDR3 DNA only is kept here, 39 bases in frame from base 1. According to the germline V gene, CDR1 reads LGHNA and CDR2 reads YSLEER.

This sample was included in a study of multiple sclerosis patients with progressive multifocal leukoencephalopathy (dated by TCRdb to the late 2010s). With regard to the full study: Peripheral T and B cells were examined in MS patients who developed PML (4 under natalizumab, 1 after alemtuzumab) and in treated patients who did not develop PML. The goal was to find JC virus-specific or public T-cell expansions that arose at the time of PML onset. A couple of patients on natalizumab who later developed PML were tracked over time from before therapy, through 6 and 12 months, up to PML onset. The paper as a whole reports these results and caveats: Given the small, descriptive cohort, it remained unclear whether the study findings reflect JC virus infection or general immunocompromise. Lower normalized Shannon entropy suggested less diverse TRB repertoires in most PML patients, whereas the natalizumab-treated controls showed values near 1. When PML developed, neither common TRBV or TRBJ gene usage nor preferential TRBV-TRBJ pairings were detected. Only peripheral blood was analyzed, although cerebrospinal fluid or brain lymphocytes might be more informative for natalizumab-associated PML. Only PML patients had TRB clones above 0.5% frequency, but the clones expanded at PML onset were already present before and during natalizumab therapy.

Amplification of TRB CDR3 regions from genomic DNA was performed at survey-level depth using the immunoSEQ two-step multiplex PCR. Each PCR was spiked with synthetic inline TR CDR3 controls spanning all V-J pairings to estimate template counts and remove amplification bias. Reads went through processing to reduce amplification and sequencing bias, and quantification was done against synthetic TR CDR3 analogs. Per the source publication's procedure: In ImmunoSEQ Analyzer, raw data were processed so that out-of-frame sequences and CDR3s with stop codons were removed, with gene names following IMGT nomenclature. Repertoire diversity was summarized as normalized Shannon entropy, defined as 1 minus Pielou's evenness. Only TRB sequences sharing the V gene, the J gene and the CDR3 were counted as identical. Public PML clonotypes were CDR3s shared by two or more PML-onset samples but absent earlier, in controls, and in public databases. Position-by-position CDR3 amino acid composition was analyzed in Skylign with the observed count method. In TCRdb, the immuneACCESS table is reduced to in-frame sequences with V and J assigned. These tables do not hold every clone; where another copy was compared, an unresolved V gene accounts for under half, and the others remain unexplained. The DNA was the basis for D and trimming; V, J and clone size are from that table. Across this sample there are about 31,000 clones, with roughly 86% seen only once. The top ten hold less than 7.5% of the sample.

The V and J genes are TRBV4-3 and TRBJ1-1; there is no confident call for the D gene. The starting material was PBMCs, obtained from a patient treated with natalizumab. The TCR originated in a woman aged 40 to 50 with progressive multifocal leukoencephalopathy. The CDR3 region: CASSQVGGTEAFF. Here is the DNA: TGCGCCAGCAGCCAAGTCGGAGGGACTGAAGCTTTCTTT.